Described below is a single TCR beta chain sequence and its context. The target antigen is unknown. TCRdb's copy holds only in-frame clones and misses some; the assay was immunoSEQ multiplex PCR. The sample consists of 90,000 to 150,000 clones, more than 75% of them appearing once. This entry belongs to a study of cytomegalovirus exposure and HLA in healthy donors. The study's findings and limits: It was found in a later analysis that first-cohort TCR clusters tended to co-occur in the approximately 130 validation repertoires. Most sequenced TCRs were rare (though some public TCRs occurred in many donors). Accounts indicate the classifier identified cytomegalovirus status with strong specificity and sensitivity.

V dropped 4 bases and J dropped 7 bases, with 17 bases sitting between them. Germline assignment: CDR1 SGHRS and CDR2 YFSETQ. This CDR3 contains 14 residues. Sequenced material: PBMCs. The source of this sequence is a woman between 18 and 29 years old in good health and CMV-seropositive. This chain links TRBV5-1 with TRBJ1-2; the D is unclear. CDR3 sequence reads: CASSPDWGLSGYTF. The CDR3, as DNA: TGCGCCAGCAGCCCGGACTGGGGTTTAAGTGGCTACACCTTC.